Sequencing of this T cell receptor (beta chain) was carried out in a study of T cell repertoires in cytomegalovirus infection. The ends were cut back, 5 bases at V and 5 bases at J, with 21 bases in the middle. The germline CDR1 and CDR2 sequences are MNHEY and SMNVEV (reference sequence). The CDR3 is made up of 16 amino acids. Each CDR3 protein is one row after TCRdb ran MiXCR on the reads. The sample shows around 530,000 distinct CDR3 sequences, more than 15% of them seen only once. This clonotype was detected many times. Sequences were obtained from CD8+ T cells from PBMCs. This TCR derives from a human donor in good health (CMV status not recorded). Some clones in this sample may be carry-over from other donors' samples. The chain recombines TRBV27 with TRBJ1-2; no reliable D call. In DNA, the CDR3 is TGTGCCAGCAGTCCATCCCTTGGACCCAATACTTATGGCTACACCTTC. It yields the protein CASSPSLGPNTYGYTF.